The source of this T cell receptor (beta chain) is a study of neoadjuvant anti-PD-1 for oral cavity cancer (dated by TCRdb to about 2021). For context, the study as a whole: Three to four biweekly doses of nivolumab at 3 mg/kg were mostly administered to patients before curative-intent surgical resection. The parent correlative cohort included approximately 13 patients, with a 33% response rate. Patients with complete response, partial response or stable disease by RECIST 1.1 were defined as responders, whereas patients with progression were defined as non-responders. For patients who did not progress, a fourth nivolumab dose was given around day 43, followed by definitive surgical resection on days 50-56. What the work shows at the level of the full study, not this receptor alone: After neoadjuvant nivolumab, non-responders showed significantly higher T cell clonality (Gini index) in PBMCs than responders did. Only a few patients per response group were included in the TCR analyses, and the authors called for validation in larger cohorts. A higher pretreatment blood Treg/Th17 ratio correlated with both higher pretreatment blood TCRbeta clonality and lower post-treatment tumor TCRbeta clonality.

PBMC libraries used mostly approximately 500 ng of input genomic DNA for deep sequencing, with six replicates per sample. The immunoSEQ hsTCRbeta kit was used to prepare TCRbeta libraries, following the manufacturer's instructions. The completed libraries were mixed into a single pool at 3 nM, then sequenced with an Illumina NovaSeq 6000 S4 flow cell. For the original study's pipeline: The immunoSEQ Analyzer was used for raw data preprocessing and quality control. The analysis was restricted to productive rearrangements, with each unique CDR3 amino acid sequence defining a clonotype. Repertoire clonality was estimated as the Gini-Simpson index, which was computed with the R package tcR. Student's t test was used to compare Gini indices, while Pearson correlation assessed associations with tumor size change. This is the immuneACCESS table as TCRdb keeps it, with only in-frame sequences that have V and J called. A part of the clones is gone; compared with another copy, unresolved V genes explain less than half, and the rest is unexplained. D and trimming come from the DNA, and the V and J calls and clone size come from that table. This sample lists fewer than 90,000 clones; 80% to 90% were detected once. Jointly, the top ten make up 3.4% of the sample.

For this clone: Its antigen remains unidentified. No clone much larger than this one lies a single base away; base qualities are absent.

Taken from cysteine to phenylalanine, the CDR3 has 15 residues. The CDR3 DNA has 45 bases and is translated from base 1. V has 5 bases trimmed and J has 0 bases trimmed; junction bases matching no gene number 3. Reading the germline V gene (reference sequence) gives CDR1 SEHNR and CDR2 FQNEAQ. The time point label, as the study defines it: after neoadjuvant nivolumab, at surgical resection. None of the patients had received prior systemic or radiation treatment, and all were newly diagnosed with stage II-IVA oral cavity squamous cell carcinoma. The cohort was made up of patients with locally advanced, HPV-negative oral cavity squamous cell carcinoma. No culture maintenance or expansion was done, as the peripheral blood mononuclear cells went straight to analysis. Samples were obtained from a longitudinal correlative study of a single-arm phase II trial of neoadjuvant nivolumab in oral cavity squamous cell carcinoma. Genomic DNA-based TCRbeta sequencing was performed on subject-matched pre- and post-treatment PBMCs and tumors from three responders and three non-responders. Peripheral blood mononuclear cells were collected before nivolumab treatment and again after treatment, at the time of surgery. Genomic DNA was isolated from PBMCs using the Maxwell RSC DNA from Cells kit.

The clonotype was recovered from a person aged 35 to 85 with oral cavity squamous cell carcinoma. The sequencing used PBMCs, collected after nivolumab (anti-PD-1) treatment. The sequence is built from TRBV7-9 and TRBJ1-3, and 8 bases in between align with TRBD1. The CDR3 in this case is CASSRDRNSGNTIYF. The DNA is TGTGCCAGCAGCCGGGACAGGAACTCTGGAAACACCATATATTTT.